These T cell receptor beta chains were read from a single sample in a study of tumor-infiltrating lymphocytes in primary liver carcinoma. TCRdb itself ran the multiplex PCR reads through MiXCR, one entry per CDR3 protein. The sample holds roughly 78,000 distinct CDR3 sequences, about two thirds seen once. What was sequenced was liver tumor tissue from sampling region 4. Source of these receptors: a woman aged 55-70 years with primary liver carcinoma and hepatitis B virus infection. The CDR3 runs from the conserved cysteine through the conserved F or W. A D gene is named only where the DNA matches it firmly. Where a row states a size, it is once, few, many or the class of an expanded clone; other rows omit it.

d_gene	abundance	j_gene	v_gene	CDR3nt	CDR3aa
TRBD1	many	TRBJ2-7	TRBV6-1	TGTGCCAGCATTATCGACAGGGCAGGGTCCTACGAGCAGTACTTC	CASIIDRAGSYEQYF
.	.	TRBJ2-7	TRBV18	TGTGCCAGCTCACCATCAGGCGCGAGCGAGCAGTACTTC	CASSPSGASEQYF
.	.	TRBJ2-1	TRBV6-1	TGTGCCAGCAGTGAAGCGCCCGGGATAGGGGACTATGAGCAGTTCTTC	CASSEAPGIGDYEQFF
.	.	TRBJ1-6	TRBV6-1	TGTGCCAGCAGTGAGTCTTGGGGATACTCATCCCTCGACTTT	CASSESWGYSSLDF
TRBD2	.	TRBJ2-1	TRBV20-1	TGCAGTGCCCCCGAGGTAGCGGGACTCGGCCAGTTCTTC	CSAPEVAGLGQFF
TRBD1	few	TRBJ2-6	TRBV6-6	TGTGCCAGCAGTCTACAGGGGGCTGGGACCAACGTCCTGACTTTC	CASSLQGAGTNVLTF
.	.	TRBJ2-7	TRBV4-1	TGCGCTAGCAGCCGGGGGACTTCCTACGAGCAGTACTTC	CASSRGTSYEQYF
TRBD2	few	TRBJ2-1	TRBV6-6	TGTACCAGCAGTTCCGGGACTAGCCACCACAATGAGCAGTTCTTC	CTSSSGTSHHNEQFF
.	many	TRBJ1-2	TRBV7-9	TGTGCCAGCAGCTCACCTACAGGGTTCTACACCTTC	CASSSPTGFYTF
.	many	TRBJ1-6	TRBV6-1	TGTGCCAGCGGCCGGGGGCTCGTAAATTCACCCCTCCACTTT	CASGRGLVNSPLHF
.	.	TRBJ2-2	TRBV7-3	TGTGCCAGCAGCTTAACTGCGGGAAGGGTCACCGGGGAGCTGTTTTTT	CASSLTAGRVTGELFF
.	.	TRBJ2-5	TRBV11-3	TGTACCAGCAGCTCCCGTCGGGGGTACCAAGAGACCCGGTGCTTC	CTSSSRRGYQETRCF
.	.	TRBJ2-1	TRBV29-1	TGCAACGTTGTCAGCTCCTACAATGATCAGTTCTTC	CNVVSSYNDQFF
TRBD1	many	TRBJ1-5	TRBV30	TGTGCCTGGGGACTTACAGGGGCCCATCAGCCCCAGCATTTT	CAWGLTGAHQPQHF
.	.	TRBJ2-2	TRBV6-2/TRBV6-3	TGTGCCGGTGACGTGGTACTGAACACCGGGGAGCTGTTTTTT	CAGDVVLNTGELFF
.	few	TRBJ2-7	TRBV18	TGTGCCAGCTCACCAAGTTCCGGGACCCCCTACGAGCAGTACTTC	CASSPSSGTPYEQYF
TRBD2	many	TRBJ2-7	TRBV10-3	TGTGCCATCAGCGGGAGGGAGGGTGACGAGCAGTACTTC	CAISGREGDEQYF
TRBD2	once	TRBJ2-5	TRBV12-3/TRBV12-4	TGTGCCAGCAGAAGACAATCGGGAGGGCCAAGAATAGAAGACCAGTACTTC	CASRRQSGGPRIEDQYF
TRBD2	.	TRBJ2-5	TRBV29-1	TGCAGCATTGAAAGCGGTGGGGGGGAGACCCAGCACTTC	CSIESGGGETQHF
TRBD1	many	TRBJ1-1	TRBV28	TGTGCCAGCATCCGGGGGGGACAGGGGAACACTGAAGCTTTCTTT	CASIRGGQGNTEAFF
TRBD2	many	TRBJ2-2	TRBV28	TGTGCCAGCAGCCCTAGCGGGGCCCCGAACACCGGGGAGCTGTTTTTT	CASSPSGAPNTGELFF
TRBD2	.	TRBJ2-3	TRBV7-8	TGTGCCAGCAGTATCAGAAGATTACCAGGACTAGCGGGAGGGGCACATATGCAGTATTTT	CASSIRRLPGLAGGAHMQYF
.	many	TRBJ2-4	TRBV28	TGTGCCAGCAGTTTATCGGGCTTAAACATTCAGTACTTC	CASSLSGLNIQYF
TRBD2	many	TRBJ2-3	TRBV12-3/TRBV12-4	TGTGCCAGCAGGCTCCTAGCGGGTGGCACAGATACGCAGTATTTT	CASRLLAGGTDTQYF
TRBD1	.	TRBJ2-5	TRBV20-1	TGCAGTGTCGTGGGACAGGTACAAGAGACCCAGTACTTC	CSVVGQVQETQYF
TRBD2	many	TRBJ2-5	TRBV28	TGTGCCAGCAGTTTAGGGGGGGGGTCCGTAAAGACCCAGTACTTC	CASSLGGGSVKTQYF
.	.	TRBJ2-1	TRBV6-1	TGTGCCAGCGGTGAGGGGGCGGGAGGCGATGAGCAGTTCTTC	CASGEGAGGDEQFF
.	.	TRBJ2-1	TRBV6-4	TGTGCCGGCAGCCCCGGGCCAAACACTGAGCAGTTCTTC	CAGSPGPNTEQFF
.	.	TRBJ1-3	TRBV11-2	TGTACCAGCAGCCTAGTCCGGGCAGGGATCGCTGGAAACACCATATATTTT	CTSSLVRAGIAGNTIYF